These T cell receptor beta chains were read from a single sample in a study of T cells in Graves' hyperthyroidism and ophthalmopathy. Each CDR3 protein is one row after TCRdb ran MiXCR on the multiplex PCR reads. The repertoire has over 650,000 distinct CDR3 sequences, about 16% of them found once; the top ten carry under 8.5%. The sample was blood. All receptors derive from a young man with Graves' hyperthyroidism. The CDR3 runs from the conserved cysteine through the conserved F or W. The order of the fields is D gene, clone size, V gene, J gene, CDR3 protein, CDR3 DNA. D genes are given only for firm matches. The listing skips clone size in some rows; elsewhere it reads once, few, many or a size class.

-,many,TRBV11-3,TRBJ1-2,CASSFGKGHAGYTF,TGTGCCAGCAGCTTCGGGAAAGGACACGCTGGCTACACCTTC
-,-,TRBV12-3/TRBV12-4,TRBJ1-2,CASSPGTLLYGYTF,TGTGCCAGCAGCCCCGGGACTCTCCTATATGGCTACACCTTC
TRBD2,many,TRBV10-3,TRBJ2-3,CAISIAGGPSDTQYF,TGTGCCATCAGCATAGCGGGAGGGCCTTCGGATACGCAGTATTTT
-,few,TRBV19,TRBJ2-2,CASNTQVGTGELFF,TGTGCCAGTAACACCCAAGTAGGAACCGGGGAGCTGTTTTTT
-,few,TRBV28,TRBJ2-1,CAGRPQGGAYNEQFF,TGTGCCGGCAGACCTCAGGGGGGAGCCTACAATGAGCAGTTCTTC
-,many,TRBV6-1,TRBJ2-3,CASSPWGSGRSTDTQYF,TGTGCCAGCAGTCCCTGGGGAAGCGGGCGTAGCACAGATACGCAGTATTTT
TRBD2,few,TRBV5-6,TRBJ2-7,CASSPDPAGEQYF,TGTGCCAGCAGCCCGGATCCAGCGGGAGAACAGTACTTC
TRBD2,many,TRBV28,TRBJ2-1,CATFLGAGYNEQFF,TGTGCCACCTTTCTGGGAGCGGGATACAATGAGCAGTTCTTC
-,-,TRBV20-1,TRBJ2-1,CSARVGTQGNEQFF,TGCAGTGCTAGAGTGGGGACGCAAGGGAATGAGCAGTTCTTC
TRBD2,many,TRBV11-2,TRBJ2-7,CASSPGLAGDGEQYF,TGTGCCAGCAGCCCGGGACTAGCGGGAGACGGCGAGCAGTACTTC
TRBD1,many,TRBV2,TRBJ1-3,CASTTRGPSGNTIYF,TGTGCCAGCACTACCAGGGGGCCCTCTGGAAACACCATATATTTT
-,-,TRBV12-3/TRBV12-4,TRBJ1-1,CASTGRNTEAFF,TGTGCCAGCACGGGCAGGAACACTGAAGCTTTCTTT
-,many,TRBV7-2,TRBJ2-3,CASSPLGGTDTQYF,TGTGCCAGCAGCCCCCTTGGCGGCACAGATACGCAGTATTTT
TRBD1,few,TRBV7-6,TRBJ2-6,CASSLRTGTFSGANVLTF,TGTGCCAGCAGCTTAAGGACAGGGACGTTCTCTGGGGCCAACGTCCTGACTTTC
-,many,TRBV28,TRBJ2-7,CASTSWGNVDEQYF,TGTGCCAGCACCTCCTGGGGAAATGTGGACGAGCAGTACTTC
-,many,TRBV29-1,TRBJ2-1,CSAPPPGEGEQFF,TGCAGCGCCCCCCCGCCAGGGGAGGGTGAGCAGTTCTTC
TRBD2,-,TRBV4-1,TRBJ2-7,CASSQDGLAGENEQYF,TGCGCCAGCAGCCAAGATGGACTAGCGGGAGAGAACGAGCAGTACTTC
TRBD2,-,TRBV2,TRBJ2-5,CASSELSSGLKETQYF,TGTGCCAGCAGTGAATTGTCTAGCGGCCTGAAGGAGACCCAGTACTTC
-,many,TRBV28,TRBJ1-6,CASIRTVGGYSPLHF,TGTGCCAGCATACGGACAGTGGGCGGTTATTCACCCCTCCACTTT
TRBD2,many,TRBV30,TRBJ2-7,CAWSGASGKEQYF,TGTGCCTGGAGTGGGGCTAGCGGGAAGGAGCAGTACTTC
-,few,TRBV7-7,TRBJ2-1,CASSPVSGNNEQFF,TGTGCCAGCAGCCCCGTTAGCGGAAACAATGAGCAGTTCTTC
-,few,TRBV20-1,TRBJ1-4,CSAPQGRGREKLFF,TGCAGTGCTCCTCAGGGCCGGGGGAGAGAAAAACTGTTTTTT
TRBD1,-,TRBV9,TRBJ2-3,CASSPSRDRGPTQYF,TGTGCCAGCAGTCCAAGTCGGGACAGGGGCCCTACGCAGTATTTT
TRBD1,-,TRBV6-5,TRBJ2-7,CASSSRLQGTLRDEQYF,TGTGCCAGCAGTTCCCGACTACAGGGGACCTTGAGAGACGAGCAGTACTTC
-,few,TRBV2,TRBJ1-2,CASSRTTGDNYGYTF,TGTGCCAGCAGTAGAACGACAGGAGATAACTATGGCTACACCTTC
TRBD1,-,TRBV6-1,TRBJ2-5,CASSVDRHQEAQYF,TGTGCCAGCAGTGTGGACAGGCACCAAGAGGCCCAGTACTTC
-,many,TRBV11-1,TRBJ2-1,CASSSSPLISYNEQFF,TGTGCCAGCAGCTCCTCCCCTCTTATCTCCTACAATGAGCAGTTCTTC
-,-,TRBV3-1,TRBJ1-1,CASSTPGGDTEAFF,TGTGCCAGCAGCACCCCTGGCGGGGACACTGAAGCTTTCTTT
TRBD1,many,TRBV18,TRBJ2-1,CASSLQGADYNEQFF,TGTGCCAGCTCACTACAGGGGGCCGATTACAATGAGCAGTTCTTC
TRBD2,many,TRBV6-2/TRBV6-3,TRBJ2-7,CASSLASGRAGEQYF,TGTGCCAGCAGTTTAGCTAGCGGGAGGGCCGGCGAGCAGTACTTC
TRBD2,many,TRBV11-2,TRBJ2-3,CASSPRLAVTDTQYF,TGTGCCAGCAGCCCGAGACTAGCGGTCACAGATACGCAGTATTTT
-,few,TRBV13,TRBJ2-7,CASSLPDHSYEQYF,TGTGCCAGCAGCTTGCCCGACCACTCCTACGAGCAGTACTTC
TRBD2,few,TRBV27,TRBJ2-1,CASTDPGLGKGEQFF,TGTGCCAGCACAGACCCGGGACTAGGAAAGGGTGAGCAGTTCTTC
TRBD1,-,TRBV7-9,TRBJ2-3,CASSAQGGDTQYF,TGTGCCAGCAGCGCACAGGGGGGAGATACGCAGTATTTT
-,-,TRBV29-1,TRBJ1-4,CSVAESETGTLVLDAEKLFF,TGCAGCGTAGCTGAAAGCGAGACCGGGACGCTGGTCCTGGACGCGGAAAAACTGTTTTTT